Detailed here is one T cell receptor beta chain. The CDR3 spans 12 residues. Trimming removed 3 bases from V and 3 bases from J, with 3 bases in between. CDR1 MNHEY and CDR2 SMNVEV come from the germline V gene (reference sequence). This sample is drawn from a study of blood T cell repertoires in COVID-19. Study overall: Researchers got acute and convalescent COVID-19 samples from the United States, Italy and Spain. Sources were T cells, B-cell-depleted T cells, or PBMCs; the material itself was cDNA or gDNA.

As originally analysed: Researchers report that nucleated cell counts were estimated from reference gene primer amplification. Sequencing was performed with immunoSEQ multiplex PCR; in TCRdb, only in-frame clones are kept and a portion is missing. The V and J calls and clone size are taken from that table; D and trimming were inferred from the DNA. The sample consists of about 90,000 clones, 80% to 90% of them appearing once. The gene calls are TRBV27 and TRBJ1-5; D not resolved. What was sequenced was peripheral blood. This receptor was taken from a human donor in a cohort sampled during active COVID-19. The CDR3 DNA is TGTGCCAGCAGTTTTCTCAATCAGCCCCAGCATTTT. Its translation is CASSFLNQPQHF.